These 6 T cell receptor beta chains were all obtained from the same sample, sequenced in a study of blood T cell repertoires in COVID-19 (dated by TCRdb to 2018 to 2020). Receptors were amplified or captured by the immunoSEQ multiplex PCR assay. TCRdb obtained this table from immuneACCESS and retained in-frame rearrangements with V and J assigned. These tables miss some clones; where compared with another copy, unresolved V genes account for less than half of the shortfall, and the remainder is unexplained. Counted in this sample were 65,000 to 85,000 clones; roughly 89% of them appeared once. Jointly, the top ten make up approximately 7.4% of the sample. The specimen was peripheral blood. These receptors were obtained from a man aged 50 or older with active COVID-19.

This clone was seen just once. The chain links TRBV29-1 to TRBJ2-1; the match to TRBD2 covers 14 bases. The germline V gene encodes CDR1 SQVTM and CDR2 ANQGSEA. This CDR3 has 14 residues. Germline trimming cut 7 bases from V and 7 bases from J; bases unmatched to any gene: 6. CDR3 protein: CSARLAGGPNEQFF. CDR3 nucleotides: TGCAGCGCTAGACTAGCGGGGGGGCCTAATGAGCAGTTCTTC.

V and J are TRBV6-5 and TRBJ1-4; no reliable D call. CDR1 and CDR2 (germline): MNHEY, SVGAGI. There are 11 residues in the CDR3. V was clipped by 7 bases and J by 8 bases, with 8 bases between them. CDR3 sequence reads: CASKGGEKLFF. The CDR3, as DNA: TGTGCCAGCAAAGGAGGCGAAAAACTGTTTTTT.

This chain joins TRBV5-6 and TRBJ2-4; the D is unclear. The V gene lost 6 bases and the J gene lost 0 bases, with 7 bases spanning the gap. CDR1 and CDR2 from the germline V gene are SGHDT and YYEEEE. CDR3 size: 13 residues. This chain's CDR3 is CASTKLAKNIQYF. DNA of the CDR3: TGTGCCAGCACTAAATTAGCCAAAAACATTCAGTACTTC.

The rearrangement uses TRBV2 and TRBJ2-1; 7 bases fit TRBD2. This CDR3 has 15 residues. After removal of 3 bases from V and 0 bases from J, the junction contained 2 bases not matched to a gene. Germline assignment: CDR1 SNHLY and CDR2 FYNNEI. The DNA of the CDR3 is TGTGCCAGCAGTGAGGGGGGGAGCTCCTACAATGAGCAGTTCTTC. Translated, it gives CASSEGGSSYNEQFF.

The chain couples TRBV19 to TRBJ1-6; TRBD1 matches 8 bases. The CDR3 has 12 amino acids. V trimming: 6 bases; J trimming: 14 bases; junction bases outside the gene matches: 6. From germline, CDR1 is LNHDA and CDR2 SQIVND (reference sequence). The CDR3: CASSPGGQTLHF. Here the CDR3 DNA reads TGTGCCAGTAGCCCAGGGGGCCAGACCCTCCACTTT.

This clone has more than one count but fewer than ten. The V and J genes are TRBV19 and TRBJ1-1; the match to TRBD1 covers 9 bases. After removal of 3 bases from V and 4 bases from J, the junction contained 9 bases not matched to a gene. CDR1 is LNHDA, CDR2 SQIVND, per germline (reference sequence). The CDR3 runs to 16 residues. CDR3 DNA sequence: TGTGCCAGTAGTATCTCGAATCGACAGGGGGGCACTGAAGCTTTCTTT. This sequence encodes CASSISNRQGGTEAFF.